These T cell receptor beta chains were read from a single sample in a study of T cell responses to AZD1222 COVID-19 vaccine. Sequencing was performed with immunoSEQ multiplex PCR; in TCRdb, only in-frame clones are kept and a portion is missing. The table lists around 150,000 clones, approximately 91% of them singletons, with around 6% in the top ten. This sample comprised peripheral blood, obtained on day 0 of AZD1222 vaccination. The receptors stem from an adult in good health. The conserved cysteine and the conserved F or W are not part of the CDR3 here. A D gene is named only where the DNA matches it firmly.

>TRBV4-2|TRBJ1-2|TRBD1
ASSQGDRGYGYT
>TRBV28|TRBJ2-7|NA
ASSLGRGLTSYEQY
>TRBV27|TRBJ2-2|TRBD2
ASSLGLAGGPSGELF
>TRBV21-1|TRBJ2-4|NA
ASSQIQGEAKNIQY
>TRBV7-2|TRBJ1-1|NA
ASSSAMNTEAF
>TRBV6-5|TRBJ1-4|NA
ASSQSTEKLF
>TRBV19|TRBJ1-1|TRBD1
ASMDALDRGEAF
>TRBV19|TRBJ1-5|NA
ASSMQNRVNQPQH
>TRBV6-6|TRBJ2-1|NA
ASSPVVGKMLSYNEQF
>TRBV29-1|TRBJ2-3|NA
SVDSRSTDTQY
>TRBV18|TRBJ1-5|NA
ASSPQRQGGNQPQH
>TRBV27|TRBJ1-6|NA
ASSPGAVSRSPLH
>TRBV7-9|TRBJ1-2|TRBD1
ASSLQGAPNYGYT
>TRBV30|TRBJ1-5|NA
AWSVGVDQPQH
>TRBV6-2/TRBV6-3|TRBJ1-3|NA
ASSYGGSSGNTIY
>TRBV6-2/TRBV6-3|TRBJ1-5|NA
ASSYDRRNQPQH
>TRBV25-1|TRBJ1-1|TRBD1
ASSDRGEAF
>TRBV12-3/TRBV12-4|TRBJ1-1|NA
ASSLDRDTEAF
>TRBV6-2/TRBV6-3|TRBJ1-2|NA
ASSYLRGGGSYGYT
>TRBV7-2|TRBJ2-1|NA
ASSAGQLSYNEQF
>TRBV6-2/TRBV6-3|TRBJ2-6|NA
ASSAEAGGANVLT
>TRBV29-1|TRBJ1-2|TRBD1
SLRDRDLNGYT
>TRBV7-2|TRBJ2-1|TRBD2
ASSLGGTSTGRPEQF
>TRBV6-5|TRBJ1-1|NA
ASRPQAMNTEAF
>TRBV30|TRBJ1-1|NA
AWRAGDTEAF
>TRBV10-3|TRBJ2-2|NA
AISENSNTGELF
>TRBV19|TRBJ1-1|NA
ASSWAVMNTEAF
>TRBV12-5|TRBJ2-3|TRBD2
ASGLAGLASATDTQY
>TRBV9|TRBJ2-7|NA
ASSASGVGYEQY
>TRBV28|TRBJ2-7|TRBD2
ASSFGGTRMAYEQY
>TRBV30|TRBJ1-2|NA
AWSAPGLGRGYT
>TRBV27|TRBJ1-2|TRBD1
ASRAFPGQGNYGYT
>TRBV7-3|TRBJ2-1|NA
ASSLTSSKLGEQF
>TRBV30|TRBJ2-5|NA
AWSVVGETQY
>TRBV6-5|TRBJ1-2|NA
ASSNGQSGGYT
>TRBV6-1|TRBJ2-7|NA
ASSEGGTGNEQY
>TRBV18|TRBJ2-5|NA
ASSPARKETQY
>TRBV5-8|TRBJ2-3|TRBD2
ASSRENRGGTDTQY
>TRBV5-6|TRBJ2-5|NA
ASSSSGVETQY
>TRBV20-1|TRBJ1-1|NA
SASIATSSTEAF
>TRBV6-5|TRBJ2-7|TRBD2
ASSTSGRSYEQY
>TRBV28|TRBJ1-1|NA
ASRVNTEAF
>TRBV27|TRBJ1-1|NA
ASKPVEGNEAF
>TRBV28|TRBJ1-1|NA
ASSFGVAEAF
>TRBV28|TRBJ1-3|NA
ASSTPLSGNTIY
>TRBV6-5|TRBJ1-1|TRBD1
ASTRTGQTEAF
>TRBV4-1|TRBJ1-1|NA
ASSQGQKNTEAF
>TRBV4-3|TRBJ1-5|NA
ASSQSAGIQPQH
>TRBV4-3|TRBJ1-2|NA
ASSQSMDSHYGYT
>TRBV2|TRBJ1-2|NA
ASSVFQTGYT
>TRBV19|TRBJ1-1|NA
ASSIRTGTEAF
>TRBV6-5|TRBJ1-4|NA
ASSYQRPATNEKLF
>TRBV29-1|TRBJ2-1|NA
SVAPRAYNEQF
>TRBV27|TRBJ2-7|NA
ASSMDSFSSYEQY
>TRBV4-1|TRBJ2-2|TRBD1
ASSLQGAETGELF
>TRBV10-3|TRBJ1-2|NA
AISEEGQKGYT
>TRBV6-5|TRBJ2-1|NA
ASSRDNEQF
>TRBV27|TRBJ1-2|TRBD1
ASSFTQGDYGYT